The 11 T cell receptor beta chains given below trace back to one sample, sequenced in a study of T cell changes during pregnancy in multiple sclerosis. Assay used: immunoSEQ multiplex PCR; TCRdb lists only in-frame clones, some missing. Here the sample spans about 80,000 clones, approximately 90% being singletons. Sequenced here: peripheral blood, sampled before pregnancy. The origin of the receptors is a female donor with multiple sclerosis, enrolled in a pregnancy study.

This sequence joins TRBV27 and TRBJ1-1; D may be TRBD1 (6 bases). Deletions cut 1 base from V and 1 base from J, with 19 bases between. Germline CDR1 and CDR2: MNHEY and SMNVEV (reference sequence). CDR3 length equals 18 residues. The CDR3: CASSLFSGNRVPNTEAFF. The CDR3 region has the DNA TGTGCCAGCAGTTTATTCTCGGGGAACAGGGTCCCGAACACTGAAGCTTTCTTT.

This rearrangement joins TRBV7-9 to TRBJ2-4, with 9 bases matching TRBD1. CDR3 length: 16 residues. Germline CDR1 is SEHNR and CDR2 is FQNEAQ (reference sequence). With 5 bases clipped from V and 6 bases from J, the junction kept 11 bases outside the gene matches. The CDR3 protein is CASSSNRDRVGNIQYF. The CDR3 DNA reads TGTGCCAGCAGCAGTAATCGGGACAGGGTGGGAAACATTCAGTACTTC. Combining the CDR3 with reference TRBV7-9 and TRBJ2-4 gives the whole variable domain DTGVSQNPRHKITKRGQNVTFRCDPISEHNRLYWYRQTLGQGPEFLTYFQNEAQLEKSRLLSDRFSAERPKGSFSTLEIQRTEQGDSAMYLCASSSNRDRVGNIQYFGAGTRLSVL.

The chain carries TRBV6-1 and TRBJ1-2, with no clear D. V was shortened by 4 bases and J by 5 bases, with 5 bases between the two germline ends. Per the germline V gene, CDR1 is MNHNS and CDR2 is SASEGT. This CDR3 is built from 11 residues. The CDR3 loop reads CASSVRYGYTF. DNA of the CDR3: TGTGCCAGCAGTGTACGGTATGGCTACACCTTC.

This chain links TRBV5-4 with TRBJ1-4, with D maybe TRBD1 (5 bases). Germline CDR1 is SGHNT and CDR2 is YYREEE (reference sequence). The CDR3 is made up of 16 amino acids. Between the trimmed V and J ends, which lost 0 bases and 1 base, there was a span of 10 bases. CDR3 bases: TGTGCCAGCAGCTTGGCCACGGGGGGAACTAATGAAAAACTGTTTTTT. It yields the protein CASSLATGGTNEKLFF.

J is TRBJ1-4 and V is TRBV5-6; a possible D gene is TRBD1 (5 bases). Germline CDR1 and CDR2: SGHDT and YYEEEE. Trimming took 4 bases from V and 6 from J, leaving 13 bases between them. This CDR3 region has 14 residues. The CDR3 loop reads CASSEGLGDEKLFF. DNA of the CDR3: TGTGCCAGCAGCGAGGGACTTGGGGATGAAAAACTGTTTTTT.

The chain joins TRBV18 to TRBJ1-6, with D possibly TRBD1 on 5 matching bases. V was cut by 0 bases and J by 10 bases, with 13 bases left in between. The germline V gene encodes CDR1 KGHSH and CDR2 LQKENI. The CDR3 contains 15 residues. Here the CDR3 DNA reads TGTGCCAGCTCACCACCGGGAGGGGCTAGGTCACCCCTCCACTTT. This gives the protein CASSPPGGARSPLHF.

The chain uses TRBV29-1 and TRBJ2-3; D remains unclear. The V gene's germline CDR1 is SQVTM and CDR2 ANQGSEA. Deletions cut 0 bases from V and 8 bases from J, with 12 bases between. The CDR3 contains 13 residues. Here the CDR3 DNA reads TGCAGCGTTGAAGATCCGGTGCTAGGTACGCAGTATTTT. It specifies CSVEDPVLGTQYF.

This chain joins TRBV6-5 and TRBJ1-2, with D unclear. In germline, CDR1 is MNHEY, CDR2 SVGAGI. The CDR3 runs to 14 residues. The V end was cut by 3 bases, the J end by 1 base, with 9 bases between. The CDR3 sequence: CASSYRSFNYGYTF. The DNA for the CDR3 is TGTGCCAGCAGTTATCGGTCATTTAACTATGGCTACACCTTC.

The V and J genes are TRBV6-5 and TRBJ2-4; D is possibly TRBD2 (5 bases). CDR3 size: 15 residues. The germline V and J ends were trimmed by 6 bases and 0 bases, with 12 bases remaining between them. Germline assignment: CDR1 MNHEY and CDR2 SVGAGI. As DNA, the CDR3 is TGTGCCAGCAGCGATACCGGGATAGCCAAAAACATTCAGTACTTC. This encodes CASSDTGIAKNIQYF.

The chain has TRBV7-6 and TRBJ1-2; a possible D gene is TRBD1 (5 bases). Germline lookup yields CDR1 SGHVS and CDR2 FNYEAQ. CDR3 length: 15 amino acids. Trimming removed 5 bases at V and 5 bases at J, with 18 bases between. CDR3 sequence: CASSTGLDSLYGYTF. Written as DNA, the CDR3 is TGTGCCAGCAGCACGGGCCTTGACAGTCTTTATGGCTACACCTTC.

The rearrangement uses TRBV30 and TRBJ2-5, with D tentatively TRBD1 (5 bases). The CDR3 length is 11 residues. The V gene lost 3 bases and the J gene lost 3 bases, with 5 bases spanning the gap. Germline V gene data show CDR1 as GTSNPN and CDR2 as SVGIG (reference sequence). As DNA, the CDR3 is TGTGCCTGGAGAGGGGAAGAGACCCAGTACTTC. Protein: CAWRGEETQYF.